Following are 28 T cell receptor beta chains from one sample sequenced in a study of long-term antiretroviral therapy in people with HIV. The run of the v3.0 immunoSEQ assay was at survey level. The data were produced by immunoSEQ multiplex PCR, yet TCRdb's version contains in-frame clones alone and is incomplete. Seen here are 25,000 to 35,000 clones, 90% to 95% observed once, and the top ten hold less than 3.5%. The specimen comprised unsorted PBMCs, sampled 7.4 years after starting antiretroviral therapy. The receptor set was obtained from a man in his forties or fifties with HIV.

The J gene is TRBJ2-6, the V gene TRBV6-1, with D unclear. Germline V gene lookup returns CDR1 MNHNS and CDR2 SASEGT. V was shortened by 1 base and J by 3 bases, with 7 bases between the two germline ends. The CDR3 spans 15 residues. The CDR3 here is CASSEEGFGANVLTF. The CDR3 DNA is TGTGCCAGCAGTGAAGAAGGGTTTGGGGCCAACGTCCTGACTTTC.

This clone was seen a single time. The chain carries TRBV7-2 and TRBJ1-3; the match to TRBD1 covers 9 bases. After removal of 5 bases from V and 5 bases from J, the junction contained 7 bases not matched to a gene. This CDR3 comprises 15 residues. Germline CDR1 reads SGHTA; CDR2 reads FQGNSA. CDR3 loop: CASSPDRGMRNTIYF. The CDR3 DNA reads as TGTGCCAGCAGCCCGGACAGGGGCATGCGAAACACCATATATTTT.

The J gene is TRBJ1-4, the V gene TRBV5-5; 9 bases fit TRBD1. With 0 bases clipped from V and 7 bases from J, the junction kept 4 bases outside the gene matches. The CDR3 runs to 15 residues. CDR1 SGHKS and CDR2 YYEKEE come from the germline V gene (reference sequence). This chain's CDR3 is CASSLGDRGSEKLFF. The CDR3 DNA sequence: TGTGCCAGCAGCTTGGGCGACAGGGGGTCTGAAAAACTGTTTTTT.

V usage is TRBV4-2 and J usage is TRBJ2-6; TRBD2 aligns across 8 bases. Unmatched junction bases numbered 11, after V lost 0 bases and J lost 1 base. This CDR3 contains 20 residues. Germline values: CDR1 LGHNA, CDR2 YNFKEQ. Written as DNA, the CDR3 is TGTGCCAGCAGCCAAGATCGATCGGTAGCGGGGTTTTCTGGGGCCAACGTCCTGACTTTC. Its protein is CASSQDRSVAGFSGANVLTF.

The genes are TRBV10-3 and TRBJ2-3; tentatively, D is TRBD2 (6 bases). This CDR3 contains 14 residues. Trimming stripped 9 bases from V and 2 bases from J, with 15 bases between. Germline V CDR1 and CDR2: ENHRY, SYGVKD. CDR3 sequence: CAITSGDDTDTQYF. The CDR3 nucleotides are TGTGCCATTACATCGGGGGACGACACAGATACGCAGTATTTT.

The chain has TRBV5-1 and TRBJ2-3, with 12 bases matching TRBD2. Per the germline V gene, CDR1 is SGHRS and CDR2 is YFSETQ. V lost 7 bases, J lost 3 bases, and 9 bases stayed unmatched. This CDR3 contains 16 residues. CDR3: CASGPSSGGATDTQYF. DNA for the CDR3: TGCGCCAGCGGACCATCTAGCGGGGGGGCAACAGATACGCAGTATTTT.

V is TRBV9 and J is TRBJ1-1, with a weak D call TRBD1 (5 bases). Germline V CDR1 and CDR2: SGDLS, YYNGEE. This CDR3 spans 14 amino acids. Trimming cost V 4 bases and J 1 base, with 11 bases left between them. Written as DNA, the CDR3 is TGTGCCAGCAGCTCCATCGGACAGAACACTGAAGCTTTCTTT. Translation gives CASSSIGQNTEAFF.

J is TRBJ2-4 and V is TRBV7-9; tentative D call: TRBD2 (6 bases). V lost 3 bases and J lost 3, with 9 bases in between. Looked up from germline, CDR1 is SEHNR and CDR2 is FQNEAQ (reference sequence). CDR3 length: 14 residues. In DNA form, the CDR3 reads TGTGCCAGCAGCTTCGGAGGGGACAAAAACATTCAGTACTTC. This sequence encodes CASSFGGDKNIQYF.

This chain links TRBV6-6 with TRBJ2-7; D possibly corresponds to TRBD2 (5 bases). The V end lost 7 bases, the J end lost 0 bases, and 13 bases lay between the germline ends. This CDR3 is 14 amino acids long. Germline CDR1 MNHNY, CDR2 SVGAGI (reference sequence). CDR3 region: CASTLASNSYEQYF. In nucleotides, the CDR3 is TGTGCCAGCACCTTAGCGTCTAACTCCTACGAGCAGTACTTC.

The rearrangement links TRBV6-5 to TRBJ1-6, with TRBD1 as a possible D gene (6 bases). V lost 5 bases to trimming and J lost 5 bases, with 13 bases between them. The CDR3 runs 15 residues. Per the germline V gene, CDR1 is MNHEY and CDR2 is SVGAGI. CDR3 nucleotides: TGTGCCAGCAGTCCCCGACAGGAGAATAATTCACCCCTCCACTTT. It yields the protein CASSPRQENNSPLHF.

The chain has TRBV5-4 and TRBJ1-6; D gene unclear. V lost 0 bases and J 4 bases, leaving 11 bases between the germline ends. Per the germline V gene, CDR1 is SGHNT and CDR2 is YYREEE (reference sequence). The CDR3 totals 16 residues. The CDR3 loop reads CASSLDSAPYNSPLHF. CDR3 DNA: TGTGCCAGCAGCTTGGACAGCGCCCCATATAATTCACCCCTCCACTTT.

The chain combines TRBV10-3 with TRBJ2-4; tentatively, D is TRBD2 (6 bases). The germline V and J ends were trimmed by 5 bases and 3 bases, with 14 bases remaining between them. The CDR3 is 15 residues long. Germline V gives CDR1 ENHRY, CDR2 SYGVKD. In DNA, the CDR3 is TGTGCCATCAGTACTGGGACGGACTACAAAAACATTCAGTACTTC. It codes for CAISTGTDYKNIQYF.

This clone was recorded once. The rearrangement links TRBV6-5 to TRBJ2-2; D uncertain. The germline gives CDR1 MNHEY, CDR2 SVGAGI. V lost 8 bases and J lost 3, with 7 bases in between. This CDR3 spans 12 amino acids. CDR3 in amino acids: CASSVDTGELFF. The CDR3 bases are TGTGCCAGCTCTGTTGACACCGGGGAGCTGTTTTTT.

This chain connects TRBV20-1 to TRBJ2-1; D gene uncertain. The CDR3 consists of 8 residues. The germline V gene has CDR1 DFQATT and CDR2 SNEGSKA (reference sequence). The CDR3 sequence: CSPGEQFF. DNA of the CDR3: TGCAGCCCTGGGGAGCAGTTCTTC.

This clone was picked up one time. The V gene is TRBV6-5, the J gene TRBJ2-7, with 9 bases identical to TRBD1. Germline trimming cut 7 bases from V and 5 bases from J; bases unmatched to any gene: 9. The CDR3 covers 14 residues. Germline lookup yields CDR1 MNHEY and CDR2 SVGAGI. The CDR3 DNA is TGTGCCAGCACCCCGGGACAGGGTCGGCACGAGCAGTACTTC. Its translation is CASTPGQGRHEQYF.

The CDR3 coding sequence is TGCGCCAGCAGCTTGGGGACAGGGGGCGGCGAGCAGTACTTC. It specifies CASSLGTGGGEQYF. The rearrangement links TRBV5-1 to TRBJ2-7; 11 bases map to TRBD1. The CDR3 loop spans 14 amino acids. Germline V gene lookup returns CDR1 SGHRS and CDR2 YFSETQ. Trimming took 0 bases from V and 6 from J; bases not matched to a gene: 2.

The chain employs TRBV10-2 and TRBJ2-7; no clear D. Germline lookup yields CDR1 WSHSY and CDR2 SAAADI. The CDR3 is 14 residues long. V lost 1 base to trimming and J lost 2 bases, with 9 bases between them. CDR3 loop: CASSEYTRTYEQYF. The CDR3 DNA reads as TGCGCCAGCAGTGAGTATACCAGAACCTACGAGCAGTACTTC.

The V and J genes are TRBV6-5 and TRBJ1-2; D perhaps matches TRBD1 (6 bases). Per germline, CDR1 MNHEY and CDR2 SVGAGI. V gave up 4 bases and J gave up 11 bases, with 11 bases separating them. CDR3 length equals 11 residues. The CDR3 sequence: CASSSQGLYTF. The DNA for the CDR3 is TGTGCCAGCAGTTCACAGGGTTTGTACACCTTC.

This chain uses TRBV9 with TRBJ2-3; D gene unclear. The germline V and J ends were trimmed by 0 bases and 6 bases, with 14 bases remaining between them. Germline V gene data show CDR1 as SGDLS and CDR2 as YYNGEE. CDR3 size: 15 residues. The CDR3 sequence: CASSVEIAISDTQYF. CDR3 in DNA: TGTGCCAGCAGCGTAGAAATTGCTATTTCCGATACGCAGTATTTT.

J is TRBJ1-2 and V is TRBV18; D uncertain. The CDR3 is made up of 13 amino acids. CDR1 KGHSH and CDR2 LQKENI come from the germline V gene. The V end was cut by 4 bases, the J end by 5 bases, with 11 bases between. DNA of the CDR3: TGTGCCAGCTCACTGGGATACGGGTATGGCTACACCTTC. It encodes CASSLGYGYGYTF. The complete variable domain, with remaining parts taken from reference TRBV18 and TRBJ1-2, reads NAGVMQNPRHLVRRRGQEARLRCSPMKGHSHVYWYRQLPEEGLKFMVYLQKENIIDESGMPKERFSAEFPKEGPSILRIQQVVRGDSAAYFCASSLGYGYGYTFGSGTRLTVV.

The CDR3 here is CASSIVVNYGYTF. The CDR3 nucleotides are TGTGCCAGTAGTATAGTCGTAAACTATGGCTACACCTTC. The rearrangement uses TRBV19 and TRBJ1-2, with no clear D. The germline V gene has CDR1 LNHDA and CDR2 SQIVND (reference sequence). Deletions cut 1 base from V and 2 bases from J, with 5 bases between. CDR3 length: 13 amino acids.

The V and J genes are TRBV11-3 and TRBJ2-1; no firm D call. Germline lookup yields CDR1 SGHNT and CDR2 YENEEA. Between the trimmed V and J ends, which lost 1 base and 7 bases, there was a span of 23 bases. The CDR3 has 18 residues. The CDR3 reads CASSLASLIDGEANEQFF. CDR3 nucleotides: TGTGCCAGCAGCTTAGCATCCTTGATCGATGGCGAGGCGAATGAGCAGTTCTTC.

This chain uses TRBV10-1 with TRBJ2-7; 7 nucleotides match TRBD1. The CDR3 is made up of 14 amino acids. The ends lost 6 bases at V and 3 bases at J; junction bases unmatched: 8. Germline-derived CDR1 and CDR2 are WNHNN and SYGVQD (reference sequence). CDR3 nucleotides: TGCGCCAGCAGCGCTCCGGGACAGCTCTACGAGCAGTACTTC. This gives the protein CASSAPGQLYEQYF.

The V gene is TRBV6-1, the J gene TRBJ2-7; D is ambiguous. The CDR3 covers 14 residues. The germline CDR1 and CDR2 sequences are MNHNS and SASEGT. Trimming pared 1 base from V and 3 bases from J, leaving 10 bases between. CDR3 DNA: TGTGCCAGCAGTGAAGGGCCAAACCTCTACGAGCAGTACTTC. This translates into CASSEGPNLYEQYF.

The chain joins TRBV7-8 to TRBJ1-1; a possible D gene is TRBD1 (5 bases). Trimming removed 5 bases from V and 0 bases from J, with 25 bases in between. CDR3 length: 19 amino acids. The V gene's germline CDR1 is SGHVS and CDR2 FQNEAQ. This chain's CDR3 is CASSPNSGGVFFMNTEAFF. The CDR3 nucleotides read TGTGCCAGCAGCCCGAACTCGGGGGGGGTCTTCTTCATGAACACTGAAGCTTTCTTT.

In DNA, the CDR3 is TGCGCCAGCAGCTGGCGAAGTGCTGGGGCCAACGTCCTGACTTTC. This sequence encodes CASSWRSAGANVLTF. This rearrangement joins TRBV5-1 to TRBJ2-6, with D hard to call. CDR1 SGHRS and CDR2 YFSETQ come from the germline V gene. The V gene lost 3 bases and the J gene lost 2 bases, with 9 bases spanning the gap. The CDR3 length is 15 residues. Full variable domain (outside the CDR3, taken from reference TRBV5-1 and TRBJ2-6): KAGVTQTPRYLIKTRGQQVTLSCSPISGHRSVSWYQQTPGQGLQFLFEYFSETQRNKGNFPGRFSGRQFSNSRSEMNVSTLELGDSALYLCASSWRSAGANVLTFGAGSRLTVL.

The J gene is TRBJ1-6, the V gene TRBV2; 8 nucleotides match TRBD1. The CDR3 is 13 residues long. Germline lookup yields CDR1 SNHLY and CDR2 FYNNEI. Trimming took 6 bases from V and 8 from J; bases not matched to a gene: 3. The CDR3 here is CASRPDRDSPLHF. For the CDR3, the DNA is TGTGCCAGCAGGCCGGACAGGGATTCACCCCTCCACTTT.

J is TRBJ2-3 and V is TRBV7-2; a possible D gene is TRBD1 (6 bases). CDR3 length equals 16 residues. V lost 2 bases, J lost 0 bases, and 12 bases lay in between. Germline V gene data show CDR1 as SGHTA and CDR2 as FQGNSA. CDR3 DNA: TGTGCCAGCAGCTTAAGGGGGAAACCCAGCACAGATACGCAGTATTTT. This translates into CASSLRGKPSTDTQYF.